The source of this T cell receptor (beta chain) is a study of preoperative IRX-2 immunotherapy in early breast cancer. Clones were read by immunoSEQ multiplex PCR, and TCRdb kept only the in-frame ones, dropping some. The table lists approximately 5,500 clones, roughly 69% of them singletons, with 9.5% to 11% in the top ten. The CDR3 extends over 13 amino acids. With 3 bases removed from V and 4 bases from J, the gap between germline ends came to 8 bases. Germline CDR1 and CDR2: SGDLS and YYNGEE. Stated treatment: preoperative locoregional IRX-2 cytokine immunotherapy. The sequencing used tumor tissue, collected before IRX-2 immunotherapy. The sequence came from a human donor with breast cancer. The chain employs TRBV9 and TRBJ1-5, with D unclear. The CDR3 here is CASSESLNQPQHF. CDR3 sequence (DNA): TGTGCCAGCAGCGAATCCCTAAATCAGCCCCAGCATTTT. The full variable domain, its missing parts supplied by reference TRBV9 and TRBJ1-5, is DSGVTQTPKHLITATGQRVTLRCSPRSGDLSVYWYQQSLDQGLQFLIQYYNGEERAKGNILERFSAQQFPDLHSELNLSSLELGDSALYFCASSESLNQPQHFGDGTRLSIL.